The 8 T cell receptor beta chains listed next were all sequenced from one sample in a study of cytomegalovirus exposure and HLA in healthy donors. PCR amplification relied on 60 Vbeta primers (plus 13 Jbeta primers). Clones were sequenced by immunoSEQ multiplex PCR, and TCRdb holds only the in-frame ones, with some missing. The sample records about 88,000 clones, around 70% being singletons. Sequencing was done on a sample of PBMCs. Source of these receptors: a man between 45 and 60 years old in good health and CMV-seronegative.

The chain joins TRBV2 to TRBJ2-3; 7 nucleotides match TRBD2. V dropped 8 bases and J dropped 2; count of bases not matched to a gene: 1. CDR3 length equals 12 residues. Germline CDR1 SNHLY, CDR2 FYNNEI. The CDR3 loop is CASRGDTDTQYF. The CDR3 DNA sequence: TGTGCCAGCCGGGGGGACACAGATACGCAGTATTTT.

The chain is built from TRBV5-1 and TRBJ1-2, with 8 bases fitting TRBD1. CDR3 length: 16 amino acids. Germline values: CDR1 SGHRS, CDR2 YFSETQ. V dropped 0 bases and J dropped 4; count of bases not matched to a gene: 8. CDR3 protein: CASSLVSAGGVYGYTF. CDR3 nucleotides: TGCGCCAGCAGCTTGGTATCGGCAGGGGGCGTCTATGGCTACACCTTC.

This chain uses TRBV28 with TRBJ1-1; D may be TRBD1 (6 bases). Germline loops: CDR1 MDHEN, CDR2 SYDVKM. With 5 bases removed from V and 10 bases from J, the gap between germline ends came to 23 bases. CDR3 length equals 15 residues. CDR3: CASSPPRTVTSGAFF. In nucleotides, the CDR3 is TGTGCCAGCAGTCCACCCAGGACAGTGACAAGTGGAGCTTTCTTT.

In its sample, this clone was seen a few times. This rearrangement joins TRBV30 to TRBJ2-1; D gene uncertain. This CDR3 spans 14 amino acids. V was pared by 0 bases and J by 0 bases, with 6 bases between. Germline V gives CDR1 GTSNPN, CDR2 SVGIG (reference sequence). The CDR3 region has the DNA TGTGCCTGGAGTGTGTTTAGCTCCTACAATGAGCAGTTCTTC. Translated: CAWSVFSSYNEQFF.

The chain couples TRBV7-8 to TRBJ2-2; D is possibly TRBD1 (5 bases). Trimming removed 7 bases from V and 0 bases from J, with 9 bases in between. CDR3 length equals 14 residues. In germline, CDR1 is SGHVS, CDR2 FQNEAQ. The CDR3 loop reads CASTPGTNTGELFF. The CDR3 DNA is TGTGCCAGCACGCCAGGGACGAACACCGGGGAGCTGTTTTTT.

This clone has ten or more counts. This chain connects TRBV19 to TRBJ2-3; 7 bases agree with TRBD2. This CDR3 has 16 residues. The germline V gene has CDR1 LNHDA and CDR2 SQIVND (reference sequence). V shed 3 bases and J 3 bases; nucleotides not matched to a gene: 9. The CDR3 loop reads CASSMASGKPTDTQYF. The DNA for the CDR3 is TGTGCCAGTAGTATGGCTAGCGGAAAGCCTACAGATACGCAGTATTTT.

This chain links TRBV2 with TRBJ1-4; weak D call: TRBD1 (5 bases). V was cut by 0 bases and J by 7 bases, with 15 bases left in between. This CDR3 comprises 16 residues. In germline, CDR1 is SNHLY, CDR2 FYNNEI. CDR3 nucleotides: TGTGCCAGCAGTGAAGCGGTACAGGTCGGTAGTGAAAAACTGTTTTTT. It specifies CASSEAVQVGSEKLFF.

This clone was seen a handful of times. CDR3 amino acids: CATSRDRGFGNQPQHF. CDR3 coding DNA: TGTGCCACCAGCAGAGATCGAGGTTTTGGCAATCAGCCCCAGCATTTT. The chain links TRBV15 to TRBJ1-5; no clear D. The CDR3 has 16 residues. V lost 0 bases to trimming and J lost 2 bases, with 11 bases between them. Germline CDR1 and CDR2: LNHNV and YYDKDF (reference sequence).